The clone carrying this T cell receptor (beta chain) has a handful of counts. What it binds is unknown. TCRdb reprocessed the reads with MiXCR, giving one entry per CDR3 protein. The sample yields a few hundred thousand distinct CDR3 sequences, 25% to 30% seen once. The CDR3 loop spans 13 amino acids. Germline values: CDR1 SNHLY, CDR2 FYNNEI. V was clipped by 8 bases and J by 0 bases, with 10 bases between them. The sample comes from a study of T cell repertoires in cytomegalovirus infection. Study-wide background: HLA-C-restricted CMV epitopes, recently identified, and well-studied HLA-B-restricted ones were used by the study. It was the public TCR beta signatures that indicated both CMV infection and matching HLA type.

Overall study findings and caveats: Carriers of CMV plus the relevant HLA were identified by cumulative public TCR beta family frequency. There were HLA-C-restricted CMV-specific TCR beta clonotypes dominating the ex vivo response.

Sequenced material: cultured PBMCs, taken from culture after CMV antigen stimulation. The chain carries TRBV2 and TRBJ1-1; D not certain. The clonotype comes from a human donor in good health (CMV status not recorded). Some clones in this sample may be carry-over from other donors' samples. CDR3 amino acids: CASGRLMNTEAFF. The CDR3 coding sequence is TGTGCCAGCGGCAGATTAATGAACACTGAAGCTTTCTTT. Filled out from reference TRBV2 and TRBJ1-1, the complete variable domain reads EPEVTQTPSHQVTQMGQEVILRCVPISNHLYFYWYRQILGQKVEFLVSFYNNEISEKSEIFDDQFSVERPDGSNFTLKIRSTKLEDSAMYFCASGRLMNTEAFFGQGTRLTVV.